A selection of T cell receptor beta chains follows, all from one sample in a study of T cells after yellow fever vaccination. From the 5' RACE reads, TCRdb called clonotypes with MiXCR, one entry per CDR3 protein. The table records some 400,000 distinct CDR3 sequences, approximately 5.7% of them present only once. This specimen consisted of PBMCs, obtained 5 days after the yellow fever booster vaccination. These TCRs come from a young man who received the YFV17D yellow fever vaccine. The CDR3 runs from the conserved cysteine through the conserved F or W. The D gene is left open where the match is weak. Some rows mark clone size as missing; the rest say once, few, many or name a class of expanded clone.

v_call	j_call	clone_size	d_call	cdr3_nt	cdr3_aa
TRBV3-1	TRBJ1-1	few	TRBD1	TGTGCCAGCAGGGGGACAGGGACGCTCACTGAAGCTTTCTTT	CASRGTGTLTEAFF
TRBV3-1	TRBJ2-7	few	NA	TGTGCCAGCAGCCAGACTGTCTACGAGCAGTACTTC	CASSQTVYEQYF
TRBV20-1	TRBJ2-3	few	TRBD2	TGCTGTGCTAGTATCTGGCTAGCGGCGCCGGCAGATACGCAGTATTTT	CCASIWLAAPADTQYF
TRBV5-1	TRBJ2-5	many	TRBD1	TGCGCCAGCAGCTATGGACAGGGGGTTTACCAAGAGACCCAGTACTTC	CASSYGQGVYQETQYF
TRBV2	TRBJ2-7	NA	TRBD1	TGTGCCAGCATCCTAGGTAGGGACAGCTACTACGAGCAGTACTTC	CASILGRDSYYEQYF
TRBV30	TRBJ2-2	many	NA	TGTGCCTGGACTTCCCGGGACCTGAGCGGGGAGCTGTTTTTT	CAWTSRDLSGELFF
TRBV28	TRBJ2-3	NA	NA	TGTGCCAGCAGTTTAACTAAACTTTCAAGCACAGATACGCAGTATTTT	CASSLTKLSSTDTQYF
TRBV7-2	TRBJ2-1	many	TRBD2	TGTGCCAGCAGCTTGGGGACTAGTAAGGTGTATGAGCAGTTCTTC	CASSLGTSKVYEQFF
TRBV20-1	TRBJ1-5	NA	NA	TGCAGTGCTAGAGACCGCCTCGAGGGGTGGGAGCCCCAGCATTTT	CSARDRLEGWEPQHF
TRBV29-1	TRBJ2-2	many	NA	TGCAGCGTTGAGGAAGGGCTGAACACCGGGGAGCTGTTTTTT	CSVEEGLNTGELFF
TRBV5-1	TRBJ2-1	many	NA	TGCGCCAGCAGCCCAAATAGCGTTGAGCAGTTCTTC	CASSPNSVEQFF
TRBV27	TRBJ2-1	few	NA	TGTGCCAGCAACCACGTCCCATCTCAGGCTCATGAGCAGTTCTTC	CASNHVPSQAHEQFF
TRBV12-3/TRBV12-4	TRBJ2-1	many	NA	TGTGCCAGCAGTTTAGATCCCCTAAAAACTGAGCAGTTCTTC	CASSLDPLKTEQFF
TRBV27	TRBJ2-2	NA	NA	TGTGCCAGCAGTCACCTTAGCGAGAACACCGGGGAGCTGTTTTTT	CASSHLSENTGELFF
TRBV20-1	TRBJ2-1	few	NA	TGCAGTGCGCCGAACCTTTTATCCTACAATGAGCAGTTCTTC	CSAPNLLSYNEQFF
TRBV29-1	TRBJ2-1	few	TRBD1	TGCAGCGTTGCCGACAGGGGGTGGACCAATGAGCAGTTCTTC	CSVADRGWTNEQFF
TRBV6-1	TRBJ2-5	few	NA	TGTGCCAGCAATCTCCTTGGGAGAGGCGAGACCCAGTACTTC	CASNLLGRGETQYF
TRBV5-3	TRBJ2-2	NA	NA	TGTGCCAGAAGCTTTAGACAGGCCACCGGGGAGCTGTTTTTT	CARSFRQATGELFF
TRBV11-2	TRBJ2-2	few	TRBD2	TGTGCCAGCAGCGAAGATAGGCTAGCGGGAGCCGGGGAGCTGTTTTTT	CASSEDRLAGAGELFF
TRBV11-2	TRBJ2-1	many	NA	TGTGCCAGCAGCTTACTGGATCTAAGCTCCTACAATGAGCAGTTCTTC	CASSLLDLSSYNEQFF
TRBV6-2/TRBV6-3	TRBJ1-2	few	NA	TGTGCCAGCAGAGGTACAGGGATCTATGGCTACACCTTC	CASRGTGIYGYTF
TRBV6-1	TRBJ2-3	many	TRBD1	TGTGCCAGCAGCTGGAACAGGGGGAGCACAGATACGCAGTATTTT	CASSWNRGSTDTQYF
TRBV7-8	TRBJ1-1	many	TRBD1	TGTGCCAGCAGCTTACGGACAGGGGGATCTGAAGCTTTCTTT	CASSLRTGGSEAFF
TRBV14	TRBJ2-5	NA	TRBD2	TGTGCCAGCAGCCAAGGTCCTAGCGGGCCCTGGGGGGAGACCCAGTACTTC	CASSQGPSGPWGETQYF
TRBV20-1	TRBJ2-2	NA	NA	TGCAGTGCTAGAGATGTCACTACAAGGGCCGGGGAGCTGTTTTTT	CSARDVTTRAGELFF
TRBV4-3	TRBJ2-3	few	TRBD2	TGCGCCAGCAGCCAGGAAATAGCGGGAGGGTTCACAGATACGCAGTATTTT	CASSQEIAGGFTDTQYF
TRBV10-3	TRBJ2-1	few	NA	TGTGCCATCAGGGGGGCGGATGAGCAGTTCTTC	CAIRGADEQFF